This T cell receptor (beta chain) was recorded in a study of shared clonotypes between healthy human individuals. Study in general: Per donor, three plates held CD4 naive cells, three held CD4 memory, two held CD8 naive and one held CD8 memory.

V lost 0 bases to trimming and J lost 6 bases, with 19 bases between them. This CDR3 is 16 amino acids long. The germline V gene encodes CDR1 SGHDT and CDR2 YYEEEE. Measured with immunoSEQ multiplex PCR; TCRdb has only the in-frame clones, and not every one. The data show 2,500,000 or so clones, with 85% to 95% seen just once and approximately 0.4% held by the top ten. Donors were Caucasian adults residing in Nashville, Tennessee, USA. A CD45RA-negative memory subset and a CD45RA+ naive subset were separated from the CD4+ cells. The sample was naive CD4+ T cells from PBMCs. Subset in this sample: CD45RA+ positively selected. The chain is built from TRBV5-6 and TRBJ2-7; no clear D. The sequence derives from a man younger than 35 in good health. Some clones in this sample may be carry-over from other donors' samples. The CDR3 sequence is CASSLARAESTFEQYF. The CDR3 DNA reads as TGTGCCAGCAGCTTGGCCCGGGCAGAGAGTACTTTCGAGCAGTACTTC.